This T cell receptor beta chain derives from a study of CD8 T cells in ankylosing spondylitis. Study-level points and caveats: Eight highly homologous variants made up a TCR beta motif, and this motif appeared characteristic of ankylosing spondylitis blood. Significantly higher representation of disease-linked clones was reported for matched ankylosing spondylitis synovial fluid.

Via MiXCR, TCRdb re-called the 5' RACE reads, giving one row per CDR3 protein. The sample holds 450,000 to 550,000 distinct CDR3 sequences, about 5.4% seen once. This clonotype was seen repeatedly, ten times or more. What it recognizes is unknown. The material sequenced was blood, either unsorted or a sorted T cell fraction (not recorded which). The TCR sequence derives from a male donor with ankylosing spondylitis.

The CDR3 bases are TGTGCCAGCAGCTCCCGTCTCAGGGGGAGTCCCTACGAGCAGTACTTC. Its translation is CASSSRLRGSPYEQYF. This rearrangement joins TRBV7-6 to TRBJ2-7; 7 nucleotides align to TRBD1. This CDR3 has 16 residues. V lost 4 bases to trimming and J lost 2 bases; unmatched junction nucleotides: 11. Germline CDR1 SGHVS, CDR2 FNYEAQ. Full variable domain (remainder filled in from reference TRBV7-6 and TRBJ2-7): GAGVSQSPRYKVTKRGQDVALRCDPISGHVSLYWYRQALGQGPEFLTYFNYEAQQDKSGLPNDRFSAERPEGSISTLTIQRTEQRDSAMYRCASSSRLRGSPYEQYFGPGTRLTVT.